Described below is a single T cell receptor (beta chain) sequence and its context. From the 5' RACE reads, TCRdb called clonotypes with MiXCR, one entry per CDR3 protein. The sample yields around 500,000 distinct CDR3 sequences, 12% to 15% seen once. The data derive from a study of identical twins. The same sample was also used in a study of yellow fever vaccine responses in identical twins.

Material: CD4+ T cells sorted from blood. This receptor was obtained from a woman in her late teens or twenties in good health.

The CDR3: CASSYSTGTSYEQYF. CDR3 nucleotide sequence: TGTGCCAGCAGTTACTCGACGGGAACCTCTTACGAGCAGTACTTC. V usage is TRBV6-5 and J usage is TRBJ2-7, with a weak D call TRBD2 (5 bases). V was clipped by 0 bases and J by 4 bases, with 13 bases between them. The CDR3 sequence is 15 residues long. Germline V gene lookup returns CDR1 MNHEY and CDR2 SVGAGI.